This T cell receptor beta chain was obtained from a study of tumor and adjacent non-tumor tissue in lung cancer. Overall study context: Stage I to III disease affected over nine men and 4 or 5 women aged 31 to 76.

RNA was extracted from bulk tissue without any cell sorting. Distant lung tissue was collected more than 3 cm away from the tumor edge. Study observations and caveats: Higher tumor TCR diversity was associated with shorter survival. Compared with tumor, normal lung showed significantly lower TCR diversity.

The CDR3 is 11 residues long. Germline V gene sequence: CDR1 DFQATT, CDR2 SNEGSKA (reference sequence). This clonotype was counted once. Antigen unknown. The junction departs from the called germline gene at one end, perhaps through a read error. TCRbeta libraries were built with three rounds of nested PCR, modified from ARM-PCR. TCRdb analysed the multiplex PCR reads with MiXCR anew, one entry per CDR3 protein. Seen here are 100,000 or so distinct CDR3 sequences, around three fifths observed once, and the top ten hold less than 20%. Sequencing was carried out using distant non-tumor lung tissue. The chain uses TRBV20-1 and TRBJ1-2; D not resolved. The receptor's source is a man aged 25 to 40 with non-small cell lung cancer. CDR3 bases: TGCAGTGCCCAGGCCGACTATGGCTACGCCTTC. As protein: CSAQADYGYAF.